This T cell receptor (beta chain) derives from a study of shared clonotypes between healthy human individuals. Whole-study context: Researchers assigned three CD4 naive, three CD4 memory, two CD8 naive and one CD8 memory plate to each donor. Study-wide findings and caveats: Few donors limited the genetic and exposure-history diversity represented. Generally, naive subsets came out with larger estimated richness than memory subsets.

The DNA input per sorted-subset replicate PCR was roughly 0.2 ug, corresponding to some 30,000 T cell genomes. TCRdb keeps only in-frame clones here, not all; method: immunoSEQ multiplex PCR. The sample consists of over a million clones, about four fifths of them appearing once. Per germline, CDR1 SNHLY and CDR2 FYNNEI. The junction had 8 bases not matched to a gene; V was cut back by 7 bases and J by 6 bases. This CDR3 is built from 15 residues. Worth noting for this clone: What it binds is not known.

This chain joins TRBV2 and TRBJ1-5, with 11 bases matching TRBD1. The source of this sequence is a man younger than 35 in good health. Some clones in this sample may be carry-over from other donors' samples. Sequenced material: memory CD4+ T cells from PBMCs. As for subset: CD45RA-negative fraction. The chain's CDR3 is CASNMGQGDGQPQHF. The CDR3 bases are TGTGCCAGCAATATGGGACAGGGGGACGGTCAGCCCCAGCATTTT.